These 2 T cell receptor beta chains came from one sample sequenced in a study of vaccination and CD4 T cells after COVID-19. Treatment here: roughly 10-day PBMC culture with coronavirus spike peptide pools or control peptides (ViraFEST assay). Cultured CD4+ T cell DNA underwent sequencing with the Oncomine TCR Beta short-read assay. TCRdb reprocessed the PCR reads with MiXCR, giving one entry per CDR3 protein. The sample carries about 25,000 distinct CDR3 sequences, approximately 59% recorded once. These receptors' targets are unknown. What was sequenced was CD4+ T cells from blood, cultured in vitro. The origin of the receptors is a human donor who had recovered from COVID-19.

The chain links TRBV7-2 to TRBJ2-5, with a possible D match to TRBD1 (6 bases). CDR3 length: 13 amino acids. Germline-derived CDR1 and CDR2 are SGHTA and FQGNSA. Trimming took off 6 bases at V and 2 bases at J, with 10 bases between the two ends. The CDR3 is CASRRGLQETQYF. CDR3 coding DNA: TGTGCCAGCAGGAGGGGGTTACAAGAGACCCAGTACTTC.

V gene TRBV29-1 combines with J gene TRBJ1-2; the match to TRBD1 covers 7 bases. V lost 5 bases to trimming and J lost 2 bases; unmatched junction nucleotides: 8. The V gene's germline CDR1 is SQVTM and CDR2 ANQGSEA. The CDR3 is 14 residues long. The CDR3, as DNA: TGCAGCGTTCCTGACAGGGTGGGCAACTATGGCTACACCTTC. It yields the protein CSVPDRVGNYGYTF.